There are a few counts of the clone carrying this T cell receptor beta chain. The length of the CDR3 is 15 residues. The V gene's germline CDR1 is SEHNR and CDR2 FQNEAQ (reference sequence). Trimming left V 1 base short and J 2 bases short, with 11 bases between. The data originate from a study of shared clonotypes between healthy human individuals. Sequenced by immunoSEQ multiplex PCR; TCRdb stores in-frame clones only, minus some. The sample records some 1.5 million clones, around 97% being singletons. The material sequenced was naive CD4+ T cells sorted from blood. The sample's subset: CD45RA+ positively selected. This receptor was identified in a man aged 30-40 years in good health. The rearrangement joins TRBV7-9 to TRBJ1-2, with D perhaps matching TRBD1 (5 bases). CDR3 residues: CASSLDGGVNYGYTF. The CDR3 nucleotides read TGTGCCAGCAGCTTAGATGGAGGGGTGAACTATGGCTACACCTTC. The full variable domain, completed using reference TRBV7-9 and TRBJ1-2, is DTGVSQNPRHKITKRGQNVTFRCDPISEHNRLYWYRQTLGQGPEFLTYFQNEAQLEKSRLLSDRFSAERPKGSFSTLEIQRTEQGDSAMYLCASSLDGGVNYGYTFGSGTRLTVV.